Presented here are 16 T cell receptor beta chains from one specimen sequenced in a study of shared clonotypes between healthy human individuals. Here immunoSEQ multiplex PCR was the method, and the copy in TCRdb shows in-frame clones only, minus some. The sample consists of approximately 2,000,000 clones, about 90% of them appearing once. The specimen sequenced was naive CD4+ T cells from PBMCs. Subset here: CD45RA+ positively selected. Receptors were obtained from a man aged 18-30 years in good health. Some clones in this sample may be carry-over from other donors' samples.

The chain has TRBV15 and TRBJ1-5, with 9 bases matching TRBD1. The V gene's germline CDR1 is LNHNV and CDR2 YYDKDF (reference sequence). The ends lost 9 bases at V and 1 base at J; junction bases unmatched: 10. The CDR3 consists of 16 residues. Here the CDR3 reads CATNPQGALSNQPQHF. CDR3 nucleotide sequence: TGTGCCACAAATCCACAGGGGGCTTTGAGCAATCAGCCCCAGCATTTT.

This clone was observed a few times. The chain employs TRBV6-5 and TRBJ1-1; no reliable D call. Germline V gives CDR1 MNHEY, CDR2 SVGAGI. The V end lost 6 bases, the J end lost 2 bases, and 13 bases lay between the germline ends. This CDR3 has 14 residues. The CDR3 here is CASSPNLFNTEAFF. CDR3 coding DNA: TGTGCCAGCAGCCCTAATCTCTTCAACACTGAAGCTTTCTTT.

This clone occurred once. This chain uses TRBV14 with TRBJ1-5; TRBD1 is a possible D gene (5 bases). Trimming removed 0 bases from V and 3 bases from J, with 21 bases in between. Germline V CDR1 and CDR2: SGHDN, FVKESK. This CDR3 is built from 19 residues. CDR3 residues: CASSQESGAIRGFNQPQHF. CDR3 nucleotides: TGTGCCAGCAGCCAAGAGTCCGGGGCCATACGGGGGTTCAATCAGCCCCAGCATTTT.

Here the CDR3 reads CASNPLASPYNEQFF. The CDR3 DNA follows: TGTGCCAGCAACCCGCTAGCATCACCCTACAATGAGCAGTTCTTC. This rearrangement joins TRBV5-6 to TRBJ2-1, with a tentative D call TRBD2 (5 bases). CDR3 size: 15 residues. Germline CDR1 reads SGHDT; CDR2 reads YYEEEE. V was shortened by 6 bases and J by 2 bases, with 15 bases between the two germline ends. The whole variable domain, filled in from reference TRBV5-6 and TRBJ2-1, reads DAGVTQSPTHLIKTRGQQVTLRCSPKSGHDTVSWYQQALGQGPQFIFQYYEEEERQRGNFPDRFSGHQFPNYSSELNVNALLLGDSALYLCASNPLASPYNEQFFGPGTRLTVL.

This clone appeared a single time. This chain links TRBV7-9 with TRBJ2-5; 16 nucleotides match TRBD2. CDR3 length equals 18 residues. V lost 3 bases, J lost 2 bases, and 6 bases stayed unmatched. CDR1 is SEHNR and CDR2 is FQNEAQ in the germline V gene (reference sequence). The CDR3: CASSFVGTSGRVQETQYF. CDR3 sequence (DNA): TGTGCCAGCAGCTTCGTAGGGACTAGCGGGAGGGTTCAAGAGACCCAGTACTTC.

This clone was recorded a few times. The rearrangement uses TRBV10-3 and TRBJ1-1; D is unresolved. CDR3 length: 13 amino acids. The germline CDR1 and CDR2 sequences are ENHRY and SYGVKD. V gave up 10 bases and J gave up 1 base, with 13 bases separating them. The CDR3 here is CATQTGGNTEAFF. The CDR3 DNA is TGTGCCACCCAAACGGGAGGGAACACTGAAGCTTTCTTT.

The chain employs TRBV19 and TRBJ2-1; TRBD2 aligns across 15 bases. V was pared by 5 bases and J by 2 bases, with 7 bases of the junction left unmatched. This CDR3 contains 18 residues. The germline V gene has CDR1 LNHDA and CDR2 SQIVND (reference sequence). CDR3 sequence reads: CASSGGLAGGPTYNEQFF. In DNA form, the CDR3 reads TGTGCCAGTAGTGGAGGACTAGCGGGAGGGCCAACCTACAATGAGCAGTTCTTC.

A note on this clone: Within the sample, other DNA sequences also encode this same CDR3. The V call is TRBV15, the J call TRBJ2-5; D remains ambiguous. The CDR3 spans 13 residues. Germline V gene lookup returns CDR1 LNHNV and CDR2 YYDKDF (reference sequence). V dropped 0 bases and J dropped 3 bases, with 5 bases sitting between them. The CDR3 nucleotides read TGTGCCACCAGCAGAGATCTGGAAGAGACCCAGTACTTC. Its translation: CATSRDLEETQYF.

This clone was detected once. The chain has TRBV6-1 and TRBJ2-1, with a possible D match to TRBD2 (5 bases). Germline CDR1 reads MNHNS; CDR2 reads SASEGT. The CDR3 contains 14 residues. Deletions cut 0 bases from V and 6 bases from J, with 9 bases between. The CDR3: CASSEARAGNEQFF. CDR3 sequence (DNA): TGTGCCAGCAGTGAAGCGAGGGCAGGCAATGAGCAGTTCTTC.

The rearrangement uses TRBV10-2 and TRBJ1-2; perhaps TRBD1 as D (5 bases). Deletions cut 6 bases from V and 8 bases from J, with 19 bases between. The CDR3 spans 14 residues. The germline CDR1 and CDR2 sequences are WSHSY and SAAADI. The CDR3 region is CASRGTGGLEGYTF. CDR3 in DNA: TGCGCCAGCAGGGGGACGGGTGGACTAGAAGGCTACACCTTC.

This clone was recorded only once. The chain carries TRBV7-9 and TRBJ1-2; the D is unclear. Trimming stripped 5 bases from V and 2 bases from J, with 9 bases between. Germline V gene lookup returns CDR1 SEHNR and CDR2 FQNEAQ (reference sequence). This CDR3 has 13 amino acids. In DNA form, the CDR3 reads TGTGCCAGCAGCCCGGATTTCAACTATGGCTACACCTTC. Amino acids: CASSPDFNYGYTF.

The V gene is TRBV5-1, the J gene TRBJ2-3; D gene ambiguous. The CDR3 totals 14 residues. From germline, CDR1 is SGHRS and CDR2 YFSETQ. V was cut by 1 base and J by 2 bases, with 8 bases left in between. This chain's CDR3 is CASSLFYTTDTQYF. The CDR3 nucleotides read TGCGCCAGCAGCTTGTTTTACACCACAGATACGCAGTATTTT.

The chain couples TRBV5-8 to TRBJ2-1; the match to TRBD1 covers 7 bases. J lost 2 bases, V lost 3 bases, and 5 bases had no gene match. Germline CDR1 SGHTS, CDR2 YDEGEE. The CDR3 contains 15 residues. CDR3 DNA: TGTGCCAGCAGCTGGCGGACAGGAACCTACAATGAGCAGTTCTTC. Translated, it gives CASSWRTGTYNEQFF.

In its sample, this clone was seen a few times. The chain carries TRBV5-1 and TRBJ1-1; D not resolved. This CDR3 has 15 residues. Germline CDR1 is SGHRS and CDR2 is YFSETQ. V lost 1 base and J lost 1, with 11 bases in between. The CDR3 reads CASSLSGVQNTEAFF. Written as DNA, the CDR3 is TGCGCCAGCAGCTTGTCAGGTGTCCAGAACACTGAAGCTTTCTTT.

The chain links TRBV28 to TRBJ2-5; TRBD1 agrees at 8 bases. CDR1 MDHEN and CDR2 SYDVKM come from the germline V gene. V dropped 4 bases and J dropped 1; count of bases not matched to a gene: 11. CDR3 length: 17 amino acids. The CDR3 is CASSSIAGGAPQETQYF. The CDR3 coding sequence is TGTGCCAGCAGTTCTATAGCAGGGGGCGCCCCCCAAGAGACCCAGTACTTC.

The rearrangement links TRBV7-9 to TRBJ1-2; TRBD1 matches at 8 bases. Trimming took 1 base from V and 4 from J; bases not matched to a gene: 2. CDR3 length: 14 amino acids. From germline, CDR1 is SEHNR and CDR2 FQNEAQ (reference sequence). In DNA, the CDR3 is TGTGCCAGCAGCTTAGACAGGGGGTTCTATGGCTACACCTTC. Its translation: CASSLDRGFYGYTF.